A single T cell receptor beta chain is shown here with its context. Its antigen is unknown. From the 5' RACE reads, TCRdb called clonotypes with MiXCR, one entry per CDR3 protein. The data contain hundreds of thousands of distinct CDR3 sequences, around 25% of them singletons. This record comes from a study of T-cell memory formation after mild COVID-19. This CDR3 is 15 amino acids long. With 2 bases clipped from V and 3 bases from J, the junction kept 7 bases outside the gene matches. CDR1 and CDR2 (germline): SNHLY, FYNNEI. Findings and caveats of the study: Specificity for SARS-CoV-2 was not confirmed among the second-wave clones peaking on day 37. Contracting CD4+ clones sat mainly in CM and EM; CD8+ in EMRA.

The specimen sequenced was PBMCs or a T cell subset sorted from them (not recorded which). V gene TRBV2 combines with J gene TRBJ2-7; TRBD1 matches at 7 bases. The sequence was collected from an adult woman who had mild COVID-19 (a few samples of this study predate the infection). Cell type and time point are not known. The CDR3 loop is CASSESGTELYEQYF. CDR3 sequence (DNA): TGTGCCAGCAGTGAAAGTGGGACAGAGCTCTACGAGCAGTACTTC.